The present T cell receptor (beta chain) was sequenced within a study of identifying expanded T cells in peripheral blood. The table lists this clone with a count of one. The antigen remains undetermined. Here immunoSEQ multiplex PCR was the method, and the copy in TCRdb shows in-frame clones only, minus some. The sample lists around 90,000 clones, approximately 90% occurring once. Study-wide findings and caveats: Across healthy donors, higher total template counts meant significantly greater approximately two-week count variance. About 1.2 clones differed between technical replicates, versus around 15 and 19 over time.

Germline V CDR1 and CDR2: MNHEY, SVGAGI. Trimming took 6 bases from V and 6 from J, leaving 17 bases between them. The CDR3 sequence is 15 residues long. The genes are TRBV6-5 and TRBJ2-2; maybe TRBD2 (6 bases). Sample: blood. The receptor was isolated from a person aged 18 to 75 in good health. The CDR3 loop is CASRTPEGKAGELFF. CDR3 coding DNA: TGTGCCAGCAGAACCCCGGAGGGAAAGGCCGGGGAGCTGTTTTTT.